Below, 21 T cell receptor beta chains from the same sample are listed, as sequenced in a study of cytomegalovirus exposure and HLA in healthy donors. It was with 60 Vbeta and 13 Jbeta primers that the PCR ran. Measured with immunoSEQ multiplex PCR; TCRdb has only the in-frame clones, and not every one. The table lists roughly 120,000 clones, 75% to 85% of them singletons. Sequences were obtained from PBMCs. The receptor set was obtained from a woman under 30 in good health and CMV-seropositive.

The rearrangement joins TRBV28 to TRBJ1-6; tentatively, D is TRBD1 (6 bases). V was shortened by 5 bases and J by 7 bases, with 18 bases between the two germline ends. Germline V lookup: CDR1 MDHEN, CDR2 SYDVKM. This CDR3 has 16 amino acids. The CDR3 is CASSQSQGHLNSPLHF. CDR3 DNA sequence: TGTGCCAGCAGTCAATCACAGGGTCATTTGAATTCACCCCTCCACTTT.

The CDR3 loop reads CASSPQGGDGNTIYF. CDR3 bases: TGTGCCAGCAGCCCGCAGGGAGGGGATGGAAACACCATATATTTT. This chain links TRBV7-9 with TRBJ1-3, with D possibly TRBD1 on 5 matching bases. The CDR3 sequence is 15 residues long. V dropped 5 bases and J dropped 3 bases, with 14 bases sitting between them. Germline V gene data show CDR1 as SEHNR and CDR2 as FQNEAQ (reference sequence).

The chain links TRBV6-5 to TRBJ2-5; possible D gene TRBD1, 5 bases. Trimming left V 1 base short and J 5 bases short, with 14 bases between. Germline CDR1 MNHEY, CDR2 SVGAGI. This CDR3 has 15 amino acids. The CDR3 DNA sequence: TGTGCCAGCAGTTACTTCGGACACGGTCCGGAGACCCAGTACTTC. Protein: CASSYFGHGPETQYF.

The chain carries TRBV5-6 and TRBJ2-5; D is perhaps TRBD1 (8 bases). V was clipped by 4 bases and J by 5 bases, with 18 bases between them. CDR3 length: 15 amino acids. CDR1 and CDR2 (germline): SGHDT, YYEEEE. CDR3 protein: CASSGLGQGEETQYF. Here the CDR3 DNA reads TGTGCCAGCAGCGGACTAGGACAGGGCGAGGAGACCCAGTACTTC.

This chain's CDR3 is CASSQAEGSNYGYTF. CDR3 nucleotide sequence: TGTGCCAGCAGTCAGGCGGAGGGTTCTAACTATGGCTACACCTTC. The rearrangement joins TRBV11-2 to TRBJ1-2; D is uncertain. Germline loops: CDR1 SGHAT, CDR2 FQNNGV. V gave up 6 bases and J gave up 0 bases, with 14 bases separating them. The length of the CDR3 is 15 residues.

This rearrangement joins TRBV7-9 to TRBJ2-5; D is perhaps TRBD2 (5 bases). V gave up 1 base and J gave up 3 bases, with 12 bases separating them. The CDR3 is 15 amino acids. CDR1 SEHNR and CDR2 FQNEAQ come from the germline V gene (reference sequence). This CDR3 reads CASSLGTWGEETQYF. The CDR3 nucleotides are TGTGCCAGCAGCTTAGGGACCTGGGGAGAAGAGACCCAGTACTTC.

The CDR3 sequence: CASSDKGQGGRETQYF. The CDR3 DNA reads as TGTGCCAGCAGTGACAAGGGACAGGGGGGGCGAGAGACCCAGTACTTC. J is TRBJ2-5 and V is TRBV25-1; TRBD1 agrees at 11 bases. V gave up 3 bases and J gave up 4 bases; unmatched junction bases: 7. Germline V gene lookup returns CDR1 MGHDK and CDR2 SYGVNS. This CDR3 spans 16 amino acids.

The J gene is TRBJ1-1, the V gene TRBV11-2, with D possibly being TRBD1 (5 bases). This CDR3 is built from 14 residues. CDR1 and CDR2 from the germline V gene are SGHAT and FQNNGV. Trimming stripped 3 bases from V and 0 bases from J, with 8 bases between. DNA of the CDR3: TGTGCCAGCAGCTTTGGGGGGATGAACACTGAAGCTTTCTTT. Encoded protein: CASSFGGMNTEAFF.

The chain employs TRBV11-3 and TRBJ2-2; D unclear. CDR3 length: 13 amino acids. The V gene lost 5 bases and the J gene lost 4 bases, with 8 bases spanning the gap. CDR1 is SGHNT and CDR2 is YENEEA in the germline V gene. CDR3 DNA sequence: TGTGCCAGCAGCCAGGTCTTCACCGGGGAGCTGTTTTTT. The encoded protein is CASSQVFTGELFF.

This chain uses TRBV7-3 with TRBJ2-2; the D gene is possibly TRBD2 (6 bases). This CDR3 has 15 residues. Germline CDR1 reads SGHTA; CDR2 reads FQGTGA. V was clipped by 0 bases and J by 1 base, with 6 bases between them. In nucleotides, the CDR3 is TGTGCCAGCAGCTTAACGGGGGGGAACACCGGGGAGCTGTTTTTT. Translation gives CASSLTGGNTGELFF.

The genes are TRBV30 and TRBJ1-2; D is perhaps TRBD1 (6 bases). CDR1 and CDR2 (germline): GTSNPN, SVGIG (reference sequence). V was clipped by 5 bases and J by 3 bases, with 10 bases between them. CDR3 length: 12 residues. The CDR3 nucleotides are TGTGCCTGGGAGCCAGGGGACTATGGCTACACCTTC. Its translation is CAWEPGDYGYTF.

The chain couples TRBV9 to TRBJ2-2; no clear D gene. With 2 bases removed from V and 6 bases from J, the gap between germline ends came to 8 bases. Germline V gene lookup returns CDR1 SGDLS and CDR2 YYNGEE. The CDR3 runs to 13 residues. In DNA, the CDR3 is TGTGCCAGCAGCGTGAGAATGGCCGGGGAGCTGTTTTTT. Amino acid sequence: CASSVRMAGELFF.

J is TRBJ2-7 and V is TRBV25-1; 7 bases align to TRBD1. The germline CDR1 and CDR2 sequences are MGHDK and SYGVNS. Trimming removed 2 bases from V and 0 bases from J; junction bases left unmatched: 1. The CDR3 runs 14 residues. CDR3 protein: CASSERDSSYEQYF. CDR3 DNA: TGTGCCAGCAGTGAAAGGGACAGCTCCTACGAGCAGTACTTC.

This chain connects TRBV5-8 to TRBJ2-5; weak D call: TRBD2 (7 bases). The CDR3 totals 13 residues. The ends were cut back, 2 bases at V and 11 bases at J, with 16 bases in the middle. Germline V gene lookup returns CDR1 SGHTS and CDR2 YDEGEE. The CDR3: CASSFRGAQEQYF. The CDR3 bases are TGTGCCAGCAGCTTTCGGGGGGCGCAGGAGCAGTACTTC.

The chain links TRBV5-1 to TRBJ2-7, with TRBD2 as a possible D gene (7 bases). The CDR3 totals 15 residues. Germline V gene lookup returns CDR1 SGHRS and CDR2 YFSETQ. The V end was cut by 4 bases, the J end by 10 bases, with 24 bases between. The CDR3 DNA reads TGCGCCAGCAGCCCCCCAGCCGGGGGGCGCCAGGTACAGTACTTC. This sequence encodes CASSPPAGGRQVQYF.

V usage is TRBV11-2 and J usage is TRBJ1-1; no clear D gene. V was cut by 2 bases and J by 5 bases, with 9 bases left in between. The CDR3 spans 13 residues. Germline V gene sequence: CDR1 SGHAT, CDR2 FQNNGV. The CDR3 DNA reads as TGTGCCAGCAGCTTATCCGACACGACTGAAGCTTTCTTT. Protein: CASSLSDTTEAFF.

The genes are TRBV2 and TRBJ2-1, with D uncertain. The germline V gene has CDR1 SNHLY and CDR2 FYNNEI. V was pared by 7 bases and J by 0 bases, with 10 bases between. The CDR3 is 14 amino acids. CDR3 bases: TGTGCCAGCACCCGAACCGGCTCCTACAATGAGCAGTTCTTC. Its protein is CASTRTGSYNEQFF.

This chain links TRBV6-1 with TRBJ1-2; D gene uncertain. V lost 1 base and J 4 bases, leaving 10 bases between the germline ends. CDR1 and CDR2 (germline): MNHNS, SASEGT. CDR3 length: 14 amino acids. The CDR3 coding sequence is TGTGCCAGCAGTGAAGGAGAGGGCATCTATGGCTACACCTTC. This sequence encodes CASSEGEGIYGYTF.

The rearrangement uses TRBV7-9 and TRBJ2-3; D is unclear. In germline, CDR1 is SEHNR, CDR2 FQNEAQ (reference sequence). V dropped 1 base and J dropped 2 bases, with 10 bases sitting between them. This CDR3 comprises 15 residues. CDR3 sequence: CASSLDWAHTDTQYF. DNA for the CDR3: TGTGCCAGCAGCTTAGATTGGGCGCACACAGATACGCAGTATTTT.

Concerning this clone itself: Likely a read error: the CDR3 ends without its conserved phenylalanine or tryptophan. The V call is TRBV18, the J call TRBJ1-2; 10 bases agree with TRBD1. This CDR3 spans 15 amino acids. Germline CDR1 and CDR2: KGHSH and LQKENI. With 1 base clipped from V and 8 bases from J, the junction kept 7 bases outside the gene matches. DNA for the CDR3: TGTGCCAGCTCACCACAAGACAGGGGGCAAGGAGGCTACACCCTC. As protein: CASSPQDRGQGGYTL.

V gene TRBV11-2 combines with J gene TRBJ1-1; tentative D call: TRBD1 (5 bases). The CDR3 is 17 amino acids. V dropped 4 bases and J dropped 0 bases, with 18 bases sitting between them. The germline gives CDR1 SGHAT, CDR2 FQNNGV. DNA for the CDR3: TGTGCCAGCAGCTCCCGGGGGGTCAGCTATATGAACACTGAAGCTTTCTTT. Translating gives CASSSRGVSYMNTEAFF.